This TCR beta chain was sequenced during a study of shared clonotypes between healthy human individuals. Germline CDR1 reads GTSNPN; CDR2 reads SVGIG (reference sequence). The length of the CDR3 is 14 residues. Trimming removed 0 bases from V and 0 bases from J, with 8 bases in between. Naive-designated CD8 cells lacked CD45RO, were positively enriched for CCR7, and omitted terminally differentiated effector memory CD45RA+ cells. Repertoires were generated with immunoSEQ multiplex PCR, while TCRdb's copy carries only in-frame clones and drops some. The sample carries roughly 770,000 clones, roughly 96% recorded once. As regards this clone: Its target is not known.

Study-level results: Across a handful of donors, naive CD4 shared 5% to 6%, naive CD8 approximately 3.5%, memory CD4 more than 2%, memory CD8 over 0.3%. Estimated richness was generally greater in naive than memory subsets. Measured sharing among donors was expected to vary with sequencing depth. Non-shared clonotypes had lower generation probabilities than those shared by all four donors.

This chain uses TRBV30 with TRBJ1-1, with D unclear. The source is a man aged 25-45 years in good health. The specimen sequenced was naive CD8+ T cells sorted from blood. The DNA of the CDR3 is TGTGCCTGGAGTGTGTTGGCCTTGAACACTGAAGCTTTCTTT. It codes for CAWSVLALNTEAFF.